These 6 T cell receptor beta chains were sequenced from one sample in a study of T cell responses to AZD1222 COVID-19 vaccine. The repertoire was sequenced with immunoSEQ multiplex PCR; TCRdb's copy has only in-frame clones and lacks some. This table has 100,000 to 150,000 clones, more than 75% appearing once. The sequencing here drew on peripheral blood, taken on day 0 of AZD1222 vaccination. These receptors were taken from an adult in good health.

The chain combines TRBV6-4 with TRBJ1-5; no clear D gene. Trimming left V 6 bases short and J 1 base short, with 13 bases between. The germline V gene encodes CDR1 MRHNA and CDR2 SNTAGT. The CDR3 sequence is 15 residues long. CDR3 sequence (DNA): TGTGCCAGCAGCTCGGAGGGCAGAAGCAATCAGCCCCAGCATTTT. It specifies CASSSEGRSNQPQHF.

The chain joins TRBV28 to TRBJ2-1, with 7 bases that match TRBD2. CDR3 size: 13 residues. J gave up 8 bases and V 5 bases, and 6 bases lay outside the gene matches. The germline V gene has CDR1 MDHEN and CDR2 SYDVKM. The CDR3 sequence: CASSTREVYEQFF. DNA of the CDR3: TGTGCCAGCAGTACTCGGGAGGTGTATGAGCAGTTCTTC.

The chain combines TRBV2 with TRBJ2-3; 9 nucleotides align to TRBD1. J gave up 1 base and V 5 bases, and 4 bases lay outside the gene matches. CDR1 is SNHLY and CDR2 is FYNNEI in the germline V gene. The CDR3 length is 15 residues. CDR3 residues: CASSYRDRGTDTQYF. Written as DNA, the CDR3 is TGTGCCAGCAGTTACCGGGACAGGGGCACAGATACGCAGTATTTT.

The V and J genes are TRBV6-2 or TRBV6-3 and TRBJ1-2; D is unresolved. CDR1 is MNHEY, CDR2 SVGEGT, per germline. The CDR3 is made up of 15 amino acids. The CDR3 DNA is TGTGTCACCAGCGGGCAAGTCTCTAGTCCTAATGGCTACACCTTC. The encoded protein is CVTSGQVSSPNGYTF.

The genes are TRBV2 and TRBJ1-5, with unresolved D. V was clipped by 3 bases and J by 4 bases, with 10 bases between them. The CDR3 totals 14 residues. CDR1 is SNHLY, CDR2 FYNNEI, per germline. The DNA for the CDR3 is TGTGCCAGCAGTGAGTTTTTAGGGAATCAGCCCCAGCATTTT. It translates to CASSEFLGNQPQHF.

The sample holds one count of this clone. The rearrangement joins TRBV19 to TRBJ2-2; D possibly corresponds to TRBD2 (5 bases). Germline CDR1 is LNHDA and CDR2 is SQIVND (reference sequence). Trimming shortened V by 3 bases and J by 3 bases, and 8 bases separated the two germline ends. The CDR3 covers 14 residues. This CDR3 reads CASSMGVDTGELFF. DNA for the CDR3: TGTGCCAGTAGTATGGGAGTTGACACCGGGGAGCTGTTTTTT.